This T cell receptor (beta chain) was recovered during a study of cytomegalovirus exposure and HLA in healthy donors. The study, taken as a whole, reports: Further analysis was carried out later, and it showed several of the most significant clusters appearing linked to common viral pathogens. In an earlier analysis, most TCR beta V segments were productive about 90% or about 30% of the time. Researchers counted around 160 TCR beta chains as cytomegalovirus-associated.

The CDR3 is made up of 14 amino acids. Germline loops: CDR1 MNHNS, CDR2 SASEGT. Primers included in the PCR were 60 Vbeta and 13 Jbeta primers. Assay: immunoSEQ multiplex PCR; the TCRdb copy retains only in-frame clones and omits some. The repertoire holds around 190,000 clones, with approximately 86% as singletons. Points on this clone: The antigen is not known. One end of the junction does not line up with germline, which may come from a read error.

This clonotype was sampled from a boy between 2 and 10 years old in good health and CMV-seronegative. The V and J genes are TRBV6-1 and TRBJ2-1; TRBD1 aligns across 9 bases. The sequencing sample was made of PBMCs. The CDR3 spells CATSTGGAPNEQFF. The CDR3 DNA is TGTGCCACCAGTACAGGGGGCGCCCCCAATGAGCAGTTCTTC.